The subject of this entry is one T cell receptor (beta chain). The data belong to a study of cytomegalovirus exposure and HLA in healthy donors. V was cut by 0 bases and J by 4 bases, with 9 bases left in between. This CDR3 is 13 amino acids long. Germline lookup yields CDR1 SQVTM and CDR2 ANQGSEA. Both 60 Vbeta primers and 13 Jbeta primers went into the PCR. Using immunoSEQ multiplex PCR, the repertoire was profiled, and TCRdb retains in-frame clones only, with some absent. There are some 190,000 clones in the sample; approximately 86% occur only once, and around 1% lies in the top ten. The chain uses TRBV29-1 and TRBJ1-1; the D gene is possibly TRBD1 (5 bases). Sequenced sample: PBMCs. The sequence came from a boy aged 2-15 years in good health and CMV-seronegative. The CDR3 coding sequence is TGCAGCGTTGAAGAACAGGTCGGCACTGAAGCTTTCTTT. Protein: CSVEEQVGTEAFF.